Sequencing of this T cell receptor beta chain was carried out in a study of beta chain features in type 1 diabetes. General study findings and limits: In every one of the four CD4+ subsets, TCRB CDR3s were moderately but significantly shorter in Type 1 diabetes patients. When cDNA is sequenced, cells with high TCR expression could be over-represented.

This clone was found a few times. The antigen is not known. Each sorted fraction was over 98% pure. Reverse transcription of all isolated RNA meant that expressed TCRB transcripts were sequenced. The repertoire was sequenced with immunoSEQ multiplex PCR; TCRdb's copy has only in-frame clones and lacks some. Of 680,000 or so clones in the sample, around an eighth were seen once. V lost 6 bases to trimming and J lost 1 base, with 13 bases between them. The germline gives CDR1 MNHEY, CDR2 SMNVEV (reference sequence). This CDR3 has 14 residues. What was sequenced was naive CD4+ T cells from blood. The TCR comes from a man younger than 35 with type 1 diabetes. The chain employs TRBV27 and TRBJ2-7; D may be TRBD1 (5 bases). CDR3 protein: CASSSGQGSYEQYF. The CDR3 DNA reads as TGTGCCAGCAGCTCGGGCCAGGGTTCCTACGAGCAGTACTTC.